The 23 T cell receptor beta chains given below trace back to one sample, sequenced in a study of blood T cells in healthy people across ages. Then a second PCR, running about 6 to 11 cycles, was carried out with a sample-barcoded 5' primer and a J-beta primer mix. One entry per CDR3 protein, called by TCRdb with MiXCR from the 5' RACE reads. The data contain 1.5 million to 2 million distinct CDR3 sequences, around 48% of them seen just once; the ten biggest clones take up less than 2.5%. Sequenced sample: blood. These TCRs come from a woman in her thirties or forties in good health.

The J gene is TRBJ2-1, the V gene TRBV4-2; 10 bases align to TRBD1. Germline V CDR1 and CDR2: LGHNA, YNFKEQ. V lost 1 base, J lost 4 bases, and 4 bases stayed unmatched. The CDR3 runs 16 residues. In DNA, the CDR3 is TGTGCCAGCAGCCAAGCCGGGACAGGGGCGTACAATGAGCAGTTCTTC. The encoded protein is CASSQAGTGAYNEQFF.

The gene calls are TRBV4-1 and TRBJ2-1; possibly TRBD1 or TRBD2 for D (5 bases each). The J call may be faulty, since TRBJ2-7 better matches the DNA end. Germline CDR1 and CDR2: MGHRA and YSYEKL. This CDR3 comprises 16 residues. The CDR3: CASSQERDAGDHEQYF. The CDR3, as DNA: TGCGCCAGCAGCCAAGAGCGAGACGCCGGGGACCACGAGCAGTACTTC.

The V gene is TRBV7-2, the J gene TRBJ1-4; 8 nucleotides align to TRBD1. The CDR3 is 16 amino acids. CDR1 and CDR2 from the germline V gene are SGHTA and FQGNSA. Unmatched junction bases numbered 6, after V lost 2 bases and J lost 4 bases. CDR3 loop: CASSLSGQGGNEKLFF. The CDR3 DNA is TGTGCCAGCAGCTTAAGCGGACAGGGTGGTAATGAAAAACTGTTTTTT.

As to this clonotype: A read error may produce the germline difference seen at one junction end. The V gene is TRBV29-1, the J gene TRBJ2-5, with D unresolved. CDR1 and CDR2 (germline): SQVTM, ANQGSEA. The length of the CDR3 is 13 residues. CDR3 DNA sequence: TGCAGCGGTGAAACAGCGTTCCCCGGTGAGCAGTACTTC. Translating gives CSGETAFPGEQYF.

At least ten counts were recorded for this clonotype. The chain employs TRBV29-1 and TRBJ2-3; 7 positions match TRBD1. V lost 3 bases, J lost 7 bases, and 4 bases stayed unmatched. There are 12 residues in the CDR3. Looked up from germline, CDR1 is SQVTM and CDR2 is ANQGSEA. The DNA of the CDR3 is TGCAGCGTTGACCACAGGGGTAATACGCAGTATTTT. Translated, it gives CSVDHRGNTQYF.

The V call is TRBV12-3 or TRBV12-4, the J call TRBJ1-5, with TRBD1 matching 9 bases. V lost 4 bases, J lost 4 bases, and 8 bases stayed unmatched. CDR3 length: 16 residues. CDR3 coding DNA: TGTGCCAGCAGTTCCGGGACAGGGTTCTTTAATCAGCCCCAGCATTTT. As protein: CASSSGTGFFNQPQHF.

This clonotype was observed a few times. This chain links TRBV27 with TRBJ2-1, with 9 nucleotides matching TRBD1. V was clipped by 3 bases and J by 6 bases; unmatched bases: 9. Germline V gene sequence: CDR1 MNHEY, CDR2 SMNVEV (reference sequence). The length of the CDR3 is 16 residues. As DNA, the CDR3 is TGTGCCAGCAGTTTGACCGGGACAGGGAACGGCAATGAGCAGTTCTTC. It codes for CASSLTGTGNGNEQFF.

The chain links TRBV29-1 to TRBJ1-2; 9 bases map to TRBD1. Germline V CDR1 and CDR2: SQVTM, ANQGSEA. V lost 6 bases, J lost 3 bases, and 14 bases stayed unmatched. The CDR3 contains 16 residues. CDR3 DNA: TGCAGCGTCATGGTTCGCCGGGACAGGGTTCACTATGGCTACACCTTC. Translated: CSVMVRRDRVHYGYTF.

The gene calls are TRBV5-6 and TRBJ1-2; D is unresolved. CDR3 length: 13 amino acids. The V gene lost 0 bases and the J gene lost 5 bases, with 8 bases spanning the gap. The germline CDR1 and CDR2 sequences are SGHDT and YYEEEE. The CDR3 DNA reads as TGTGCCAGCAGCTTGGAGAGGGCGTATGGCTACACCTTC. This gives the protein CASSLERAYGYTF.

The chain carries TRBV12-3 or TRBV12-4 and TRBJ1-5; D perhaps matches TRBD1 (5 bases). The CDR3 has 17 amino acids. The V end lost 5 bases, the J end lost 5 bases, and 22 bases lay between the germline ends. Here the CDR3 reads CASSKSETAFQDQPQHF. The CDR3, as DNA: TGTGCCAGCAGTAAGTCGGAGACAGCTTTCCAAGATCAGCCCCAGCATTTT.

The V and J genes are TRBV19 and TRBJ2-7; D perhaps matches TRBD2 (7 bases). The CDR3 has 15 amino acids. The V gene lost 1 base and the J gene lost 7 bases, with 17 bases spanning the gap. Per germline, CDR1 LNHDA and CDR2 SQIVND (reference sequence). The CDR3 sequence is CASSIGAGAHNEQYF. CDR3 nucleotides: TGTGCCAGTAGTATAGGGGCGGGGGCCCACAATGAGCAGTACTTC.

The count of this clonotype is one. The chain uses TRBV20-1 and TRBJ2-7; 16 bases match TRBD2. V lost 3 bases and J lost 5; bases outside the gene matches: 4. Per germline, CDR1 DFQATT and CDR2 SNEGSKA (reference sequence). The CDR3 is 15 amino acids. CDR3 loop: CSARGLAGGPNEQYF. In nucleotides, the CDR3 is TGCAGTGCTAGGGGACTAGCGGGGGGGCCCAACGAGCAGTACTTC.

In this sample, this clonotype turned up a few times. Sequence at one end of the junction differs from germline and may be a read error. The gene calls are TRBV7-9 and TRBJ1-4; 8 nucleotides align to TRBD1. CDR3 length: 15 residues. Germline-derived CDR1 and CDR2 are SEHNR and FQNEAQ (reference sequence). The CDR3 spells CASSHLRDRNEKLFF. The DNA for the CDR3 is TGTGCCAGCAGCCACCTCCGGGACAGGAATGAAAAGCTGTTTTTT.

The J gene is TRBJ1-5, the V gene TRBV12-3 or TRBV12-4; 8 nucleotides agree with TRBD1. Trimming removed 3 bases from V and 0 bases from J; junction bases left unmatched: 13. The CDR3 length is 19 residues. The CDR3 DNA is TGTGCCAGCAGTTTCGGATCGGACAGGGACAAGTATAGCAATCAGCCCCAGCATTTT. Amino acid sequence: CASSFGSDRDKYSNQPQHF.

This chain uses TRBV7-8 with TRBJ1-4; TRBD1 matches at 9 bases. The V segment lost 5 bases and the J segment 12 bases; nucleotides outside the gene matches: 10. The CDR3 consists of 14 residues. Per germline, CDR1 SGHVS and CDR2 FQNEAQ. This chain's CDR3 is CASSLVPGQGELFF. CDR3 sequence (DNA): TGTGCCAGCAGCCTAGTCCCGGGACAGGGTGAACTGTTTTTT.

The chain is built from TRBV10-3 and TRBJ2-7; 8 bases are a match to TRBD2. Per the germline V gene, CDR1 is ENHRY and CDR2 is SYGVKD. V gave up 7 bases and J gave up 5 bases; unmatched junction bases: 10. The CDR3 sequence is 14 residues long. This CDR3 is CAIKLGGAEHEQYF. In DNA form, the CDR3 reads TGTGCCATCAAGCTCGGGGGGGCCGAACACGAGCAGTACTTC.

The chain combines TRBV7-3 with TRBJ2-1, with a possible D match to TRBD2 (5 bases). The CDR3 has 15 amino acids. V was trimmed by 5 bases and J by 5 bases, leaving 16 bases between them. The germline CDR1 and CDR2 sequences are SGHTA and FQGTGA. CDR3 nucleotides: TGTGCCAGCAGCCCCTACTCTAGCCGGCACAATGAGCAGTTCTTC. Its protein is CASSPYSSRHNEQFF.

This clonotype showed up many times. V usage is TRBV20-1 and J usage is TRBJ2-5, with D perhaps matching TRBD1 or TRBD2 (6 bases each). V lost 2 bases, J lost 2 bases, and 9 bases lay in between. The germline CDR1 and CDR2 sequences are DFQATT and SNEGSKA (reference sequence). The CDR3 contains 13 residues. CDR3 nucleotide sequence: TGCAGTGCTAGAAGGGGGGAGCAAGAGACCCAGTACTTC. Its protein product is CSARRGEQETQYF.

The rearrangement uses TRBV4-1 and TRBJ2-3, with D uncertain. The CDR3 runs to 13 residues. CDR1 and CDR2 from the germline V gene are MGHRA and YSYEKL. The V gene lost 3 bases and the J gene lost 2 bases, with 6 bases spanning the gap. The CDR3 DNA reads as TGCGCCAGCAGCCATCACTACACAGATACGCAGTATTTT. This translates into CASSHHYTDTQYF.

The table lists this clonotype with many counts. The chain employs TRBV6-2 or TRBV6-3 and TRBJ2-5; TRBD2 aligns across 8 bases. CDR3 length: 16 residues. The germline gives CDR1 MNHEY, CDR2 SVGEGT. With 1 base clipped from V and 1 base from J, the junction kept 5 bases outside the gene matches. The CDR3 loop is CASSYLLAELQETQYF. DNA of the CDR3: TGTGCCAGCAGTTACTTACTAGCGGAACTCCAAGAGACCCAGTACTTC.

The rearrangement uses TRBV6-2 or TRBV6-3 and TRBJ2-7; the match to TRBD1 covers 9 bases. The V and J ends lost 6 bases and 2 bases, in that order; junction bases with no gene match: 5. CDR3 length equals 14 residues. Germline CDR1 reads MNHEY; CDR2 reads SVGEGT. CDR3 in amino acids: CASRPRTGAYEQYF. CDR3 coding DNA: TGTGCCAGCAGACCACGGACAGGGGCCTACGAGCAGTACTTC.

V is TRBV6-1 and J is TRBJ1-1; a possible D gene is TRBD1 (5 bases). Trimming took off 10 bases at V and 1 base at J, with 22 bases between the two ends. CDR3 size: 16 residues. Germline CDR1 MNHNS, CDR2 SASEGT. This chain's CDR3 is CATKGDPGIGNTEAFF. Here the CDR3 DNA reads TGTGCCACCAAAGGGGACCCAGGGATTGGGAACACTGAAGCTTTCTTT.

This chain links TRBV27 with TRBJ2-5; no definite D call. CDR3 size: 15 residues. Trimming stripped 5 bases from V and 0 bases from J, with 13 bases between. Per the germline V gene, CDR1 is MNHEY and CDR2 is SMNVEV (reference sequence). As DNA, the CDR3 is TGTGCCAGCAGTCCCCGACCCCCACACCAAGAGACCCAGTACTTC. Amino acids: CASSPRPPHQETQYF.